Described below is a single T cell receptor beta chain sequence and its context. Its antigen remains unknown. About 2 micrograms of genomic DNA, which was extracted from cryopreserved PBMCs, served as the material used for the TCR beta libraries. Per the germline V gene, CDR1 is MDHEN and CDR2 is SYDVKM. The CDR3 is 18 residues long. V was clipped by 3 bases and J by 6 bases; unmatched bases: 19. The data are from a study of cytotoxic CD8 clonotypes in ibrutinib-treated CLL. Findings and limits, study-wide: At the start, clonality exceeded age-matched healthy donors and followed circulating CD8+ T-cell counts. Under therapy, public clonotypes either contracted or stayed stable, and they were uncommon.

Method: immunoSEQ multiplex PCR; TCRdb's copy keeps in-frame clones and lacks some. The table lists under 300,000 clones, approximately 76% of them singletons, with about 5.3% in the top ten. The chain links TRBV28 to TRBJ2-5; the match to TRBD2 covers 7 bases. The material was PBMCs, obtained at disease progression, from a patient treated with ibrutinib. The source is a human donor with chronic lymphocytic leukemia. This CDR3 is CASSFIGLGPISKKTQYF. The CDR3 DNA follows: TGTGCCAGCAGTTTTATCGGACTAGGACCAATATCCAAGAAGACCCAGTACTTC.